This T cell receptor beta chain was documented in a study of blood T cell repertoires in COVID-19. The germline V and J ends were trimmed by 0 bases and 5 bases, with 9 bases remaining between them. Germline CDR1 reads SGHRS; CDR2 reads YFSETQ. The CDR3 is made up of 13 amino acids. Participants came from roughly 24 US areas, aged roughly 18 to 95 years. Participants had their cohort set by participant-reported clinical history. Some clones are missing from TCRdb's copy, which holds only in-frame ones; the method was immunoSEQ multiplex PCR. The data show about 160,000 clones, with 80% seen just once and approximately 3% held by the top ten.

This rearrangement joins TRBV5-1 to TRBJ2-7; D not resolved. What was sequenced was PBMCs or T cells enriched from blood (not recorded which). The receptor's source is a woman between 55 and 75 years old who had recovered from COVID-19. CDR3 sequence (DNA): TGCGCCAGCAGCTTGGCGACTCGCGACGAGCAGTACTTC. It is translated as CASSLATRDEQYF.